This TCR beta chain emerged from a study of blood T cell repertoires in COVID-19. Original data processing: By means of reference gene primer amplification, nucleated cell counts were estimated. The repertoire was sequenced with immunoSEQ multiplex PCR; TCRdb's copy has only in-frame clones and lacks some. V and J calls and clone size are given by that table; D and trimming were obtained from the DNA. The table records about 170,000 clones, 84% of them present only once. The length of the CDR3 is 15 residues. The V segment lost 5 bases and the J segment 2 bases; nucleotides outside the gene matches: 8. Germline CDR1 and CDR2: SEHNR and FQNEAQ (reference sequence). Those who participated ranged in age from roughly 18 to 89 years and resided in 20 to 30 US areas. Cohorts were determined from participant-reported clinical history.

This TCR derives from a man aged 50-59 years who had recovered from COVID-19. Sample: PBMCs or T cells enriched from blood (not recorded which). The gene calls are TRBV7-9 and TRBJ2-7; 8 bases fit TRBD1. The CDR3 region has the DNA TGTGCCAGCAGCACGAACAGGGGGTTCCCCTACGAGCAGTACTTC. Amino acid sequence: CASSTNRGFPYEQYF.